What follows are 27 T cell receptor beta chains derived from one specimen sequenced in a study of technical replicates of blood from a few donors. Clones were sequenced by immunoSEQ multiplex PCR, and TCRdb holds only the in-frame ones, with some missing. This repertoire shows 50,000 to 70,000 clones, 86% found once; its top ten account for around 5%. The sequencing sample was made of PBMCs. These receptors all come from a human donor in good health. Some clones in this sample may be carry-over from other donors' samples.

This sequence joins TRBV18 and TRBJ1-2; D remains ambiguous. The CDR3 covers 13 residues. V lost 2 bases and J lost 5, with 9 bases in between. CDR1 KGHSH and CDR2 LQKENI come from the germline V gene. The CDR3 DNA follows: TGTGCCAGCTCACCAGACACTGGATATGGCTACACCTTC. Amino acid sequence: CASSPDTGYGYTF. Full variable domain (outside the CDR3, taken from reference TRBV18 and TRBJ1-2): NAGVMQNPRHLVRRRGQEARLRCSPMKGHSHVYWYRQLPEEGLKFMVYLQKENIIDESGMPKERFSAEFPKEGPSILRIQQVVRGDSAAYFCASSPDTGYGYTFGSGTRLTVV.

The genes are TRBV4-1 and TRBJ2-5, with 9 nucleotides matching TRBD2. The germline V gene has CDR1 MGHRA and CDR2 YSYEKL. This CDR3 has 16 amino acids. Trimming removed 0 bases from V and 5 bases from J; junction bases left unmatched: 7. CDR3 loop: CASSQDRLAGWETQYF. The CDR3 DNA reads TGCGCCAGCAGCCAAGATCGGCTAGCGGGATGGGAGACCCAGTACTTC.

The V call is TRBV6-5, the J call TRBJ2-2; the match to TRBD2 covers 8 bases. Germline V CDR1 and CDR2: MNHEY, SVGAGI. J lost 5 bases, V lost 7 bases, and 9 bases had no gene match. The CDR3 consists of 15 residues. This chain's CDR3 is CASTLAGGGTGELFF. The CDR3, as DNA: TGTGCCAGCACCCTAGCGGGTGGGGGGACCGGGGAGCTGTTTTTT.

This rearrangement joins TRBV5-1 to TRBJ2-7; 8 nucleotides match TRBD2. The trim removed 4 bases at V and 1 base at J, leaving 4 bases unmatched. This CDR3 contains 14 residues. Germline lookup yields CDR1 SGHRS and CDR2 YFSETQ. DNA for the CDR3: TGCGCCAGCAGCAGAGCGGGGGAGTCCTACGAGCAGTACTTC. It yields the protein CASSRAGESYEQYF.

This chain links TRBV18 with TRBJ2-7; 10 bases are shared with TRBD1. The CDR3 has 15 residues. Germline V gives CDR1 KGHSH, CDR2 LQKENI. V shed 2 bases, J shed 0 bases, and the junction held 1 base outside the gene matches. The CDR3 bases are TGTGCCAGCTCACCAGGGACAGGGGCCTCCTACGAGCAGTACTTC. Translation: CASSPGTGASYEQYF.

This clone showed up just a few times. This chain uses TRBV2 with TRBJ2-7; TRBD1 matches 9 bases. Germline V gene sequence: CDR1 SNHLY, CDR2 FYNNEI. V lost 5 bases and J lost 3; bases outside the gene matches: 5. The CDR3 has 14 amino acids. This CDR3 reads CASSPRTGVYEQYF. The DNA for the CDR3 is TGTGCCAGCAGTCCACGGACAGGGGTCTACGAGCAGTACTTC.

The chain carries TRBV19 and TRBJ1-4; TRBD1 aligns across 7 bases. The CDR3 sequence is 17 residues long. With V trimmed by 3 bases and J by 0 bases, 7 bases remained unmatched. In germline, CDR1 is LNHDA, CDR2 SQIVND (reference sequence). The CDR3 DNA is TGTGCCAGTAGTATCCTCTCGGACAGGACAACTAATGAAAAACTGTTTTTT. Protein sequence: CASSILSDRTTNEKLFF.

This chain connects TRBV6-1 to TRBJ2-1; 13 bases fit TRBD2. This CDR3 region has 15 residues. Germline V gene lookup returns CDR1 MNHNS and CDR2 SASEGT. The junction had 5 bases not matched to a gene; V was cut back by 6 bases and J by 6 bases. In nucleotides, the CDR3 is TGTGCCAGCAGCGCGGGGACTAGCGGGATCAATGAGCAGTTCTTC. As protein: CASSAGTSGINEQFF.

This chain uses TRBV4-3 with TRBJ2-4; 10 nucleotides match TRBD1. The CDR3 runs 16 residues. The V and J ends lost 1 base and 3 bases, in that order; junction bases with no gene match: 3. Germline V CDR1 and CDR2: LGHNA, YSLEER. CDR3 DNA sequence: TGCGCCAGCAGCCAAGGGACAGGGGGTCACAAAAACATTCAGTACTTC. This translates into CASSQGTGGHKNIQYF.

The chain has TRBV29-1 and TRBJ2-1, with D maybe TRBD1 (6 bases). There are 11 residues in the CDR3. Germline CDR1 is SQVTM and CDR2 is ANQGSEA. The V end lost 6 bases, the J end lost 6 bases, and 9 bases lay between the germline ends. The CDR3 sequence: CSVTGFNEQFF. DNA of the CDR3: TGCAGCGTAACAGGGTTCAATGAGCAGTTCTTC.

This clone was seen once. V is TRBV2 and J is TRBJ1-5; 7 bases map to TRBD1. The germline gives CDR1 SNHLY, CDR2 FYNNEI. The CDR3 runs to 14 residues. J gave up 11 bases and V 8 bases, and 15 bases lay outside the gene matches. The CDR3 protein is CASQPGQRDSAQHF. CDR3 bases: TGTGCCAGCCAACCGGGACAGAGGGATTCGGCCCAGCATTTT. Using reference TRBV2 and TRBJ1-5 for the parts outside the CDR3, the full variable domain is EPEVTQTPSHQVTQMGQEVILRCVPISNHLYFYWYRQILGQKVEFLVSFYNNEISEKSEIFDDQFSVERPDGSNFTLKIRSTKLEDSAMYFCASQPGQRDSAQHFGDGTRLSIL.

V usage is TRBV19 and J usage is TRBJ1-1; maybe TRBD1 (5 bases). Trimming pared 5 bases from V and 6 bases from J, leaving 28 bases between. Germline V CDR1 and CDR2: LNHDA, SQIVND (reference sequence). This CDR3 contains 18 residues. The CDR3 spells CASSPWALRTDQGSEAFF. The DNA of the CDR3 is TGTGCCAGTAGTCCCTGGGCCCTTCGTACTGATCAGGGATCTGAAGCTTTCTTT. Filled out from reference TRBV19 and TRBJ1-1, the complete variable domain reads DGGITQSPKYLFRKEGQNVTLSCEQNLNHDAMYWYRQDPGQGLRLIYYSQIVNDFQKGDIAEGYSVSREKKESFPLTVTSAQKNPTAFYLCASSPWALRTDQGSEAFFGQGTRLTVV.

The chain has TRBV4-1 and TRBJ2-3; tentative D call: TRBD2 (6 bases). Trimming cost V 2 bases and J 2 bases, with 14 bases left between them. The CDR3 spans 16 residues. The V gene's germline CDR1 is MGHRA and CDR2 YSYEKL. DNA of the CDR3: TGCGCCAGCAGCCAAATTCAACTAGCCGACACAGATACGCAGTATTTT. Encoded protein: CASSQIQLADTDTQYF.

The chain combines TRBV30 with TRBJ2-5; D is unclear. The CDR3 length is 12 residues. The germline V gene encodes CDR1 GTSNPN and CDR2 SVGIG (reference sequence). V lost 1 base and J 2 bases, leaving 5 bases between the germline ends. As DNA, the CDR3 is TGTGCCTGGAGTGCAGGACAAGAGACCCAGTACTTC. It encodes CAWSAGQETQYF.

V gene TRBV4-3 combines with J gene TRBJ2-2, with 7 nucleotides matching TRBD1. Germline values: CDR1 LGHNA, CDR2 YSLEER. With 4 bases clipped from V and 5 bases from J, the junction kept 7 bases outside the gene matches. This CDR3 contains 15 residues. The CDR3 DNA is TGCGCCAGCAGCCTGGGACAGCGGTGGACCGGGGAGCTGTTTTTT. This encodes CASSLGQRWTGELFF.

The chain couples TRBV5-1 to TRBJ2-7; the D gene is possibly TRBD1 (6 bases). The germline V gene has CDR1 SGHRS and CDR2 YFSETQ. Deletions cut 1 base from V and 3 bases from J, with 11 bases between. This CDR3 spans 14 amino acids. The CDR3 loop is CASSLSGDYYEQYF. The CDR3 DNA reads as TGCGCCAGCAGCTTGTCAGGGGATTACTACGAGCAGTACTTC.

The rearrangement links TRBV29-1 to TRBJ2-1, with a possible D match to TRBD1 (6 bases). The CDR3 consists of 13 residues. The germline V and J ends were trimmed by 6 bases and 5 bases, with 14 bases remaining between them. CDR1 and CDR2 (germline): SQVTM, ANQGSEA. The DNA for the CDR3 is TGCAGCGTGGTTGAGGACAGACACAATGAGCAGTTCTTC. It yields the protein CSVVEDRHNEQFF.

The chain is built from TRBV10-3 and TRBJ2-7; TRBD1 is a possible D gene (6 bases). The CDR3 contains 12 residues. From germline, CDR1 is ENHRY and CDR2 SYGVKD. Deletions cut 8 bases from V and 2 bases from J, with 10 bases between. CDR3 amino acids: CAIGQTTYEQYF. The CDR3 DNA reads TGTGCCATCGGACAGACAACCTACGAGCAGTACTTC.

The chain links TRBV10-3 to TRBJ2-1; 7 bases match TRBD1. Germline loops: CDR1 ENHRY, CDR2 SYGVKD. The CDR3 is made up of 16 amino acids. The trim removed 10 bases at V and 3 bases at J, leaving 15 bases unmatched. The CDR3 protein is CATYSPSGQDYNEQFF. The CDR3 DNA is TGTGCCACCTATAGCCCATCTGGACAGGACTACAATGAGCAGTTCTTC.

The CDR3 DNA follows: TGTGCCAGCCGGGGCTGGGGGGGGCTCGAGCAGTACTTC. This codes for CASRGWGGLEQYF. J is TRBJ2-7 and V is TRBV19; a possible D gene is TRBD2 (7 bases). The V gene lost 9 bases and the J gene lost 6 bases, with 18 bases spanning the gap. The CDR3 runs 13 residues. CDR1 is LNHDA, CDR2 SQIVND, per germline (reference sequence).

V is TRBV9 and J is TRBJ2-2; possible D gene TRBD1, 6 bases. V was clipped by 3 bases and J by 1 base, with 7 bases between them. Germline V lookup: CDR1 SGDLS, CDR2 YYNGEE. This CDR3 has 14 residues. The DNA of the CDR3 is TGTGCCAGCAGCGGGGACATGAACACCGGGGAGCTGTTTTTT. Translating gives CASSGDMNTGELFF.

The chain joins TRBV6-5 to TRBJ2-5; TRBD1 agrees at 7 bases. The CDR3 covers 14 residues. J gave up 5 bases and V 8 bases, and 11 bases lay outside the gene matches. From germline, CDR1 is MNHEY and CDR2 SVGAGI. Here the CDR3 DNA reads TGTGCCAGCTCATCCAGAGGGGGCGTTGAGACCCAGTACTTC. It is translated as CASSSRGGVETQYF.

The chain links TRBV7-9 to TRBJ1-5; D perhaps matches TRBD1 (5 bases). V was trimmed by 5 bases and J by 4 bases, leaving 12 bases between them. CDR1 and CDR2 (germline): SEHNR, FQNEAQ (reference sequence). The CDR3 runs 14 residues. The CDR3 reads CASSPGGGNQPQHF. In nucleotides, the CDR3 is TGTGCCAGCAGCCCCGGCGGGGGGAATCAGCCCCAGCATTTT.

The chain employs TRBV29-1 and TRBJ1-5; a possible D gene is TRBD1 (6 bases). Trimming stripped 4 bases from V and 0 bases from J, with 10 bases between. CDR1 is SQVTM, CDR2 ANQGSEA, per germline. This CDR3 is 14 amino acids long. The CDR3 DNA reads TGCAGCGTTGCCACAGGGTCTAGCAATCAGCCCCAGCATTTT. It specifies CSVATGSSNQPQHF.

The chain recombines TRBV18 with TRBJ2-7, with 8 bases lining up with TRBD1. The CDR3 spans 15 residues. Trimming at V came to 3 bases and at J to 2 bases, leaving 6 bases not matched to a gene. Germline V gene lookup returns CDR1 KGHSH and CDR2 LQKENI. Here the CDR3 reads CASSPGQALAYEQYF. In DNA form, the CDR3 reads TGTGCCAGCTCACCGGGACAGGCCTTGGCCTACGAGCAGTACTTC. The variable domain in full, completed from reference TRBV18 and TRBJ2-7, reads NAGVMQNPRHLVRRRGQEARLRCSPMKGHSHVYWYRQLPEEGLKFMVYLQKENIIDESGMPKERFSAEFPKEGPSILRIQQVVRGDSAAYFCASSPGQALAYEQYFGPGTRLTVT.

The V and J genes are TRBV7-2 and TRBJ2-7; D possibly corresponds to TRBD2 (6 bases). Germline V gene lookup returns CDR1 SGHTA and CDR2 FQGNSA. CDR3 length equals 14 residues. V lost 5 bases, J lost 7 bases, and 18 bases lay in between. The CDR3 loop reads CASSADGGSGEQYF. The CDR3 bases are TGTGCCAGCAGCGCGGACGGAGGGAGCGGAGAGCAGTACTTC.

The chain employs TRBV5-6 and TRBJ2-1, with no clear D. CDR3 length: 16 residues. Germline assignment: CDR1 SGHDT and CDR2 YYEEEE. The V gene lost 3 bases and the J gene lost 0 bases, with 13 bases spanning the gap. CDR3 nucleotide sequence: TGTGCCAGCAGCTCCCCCTACTCGAGCTCCTACAATGAGCAGTTCTTC. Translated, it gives CASSSPYSSSYNEQFF.